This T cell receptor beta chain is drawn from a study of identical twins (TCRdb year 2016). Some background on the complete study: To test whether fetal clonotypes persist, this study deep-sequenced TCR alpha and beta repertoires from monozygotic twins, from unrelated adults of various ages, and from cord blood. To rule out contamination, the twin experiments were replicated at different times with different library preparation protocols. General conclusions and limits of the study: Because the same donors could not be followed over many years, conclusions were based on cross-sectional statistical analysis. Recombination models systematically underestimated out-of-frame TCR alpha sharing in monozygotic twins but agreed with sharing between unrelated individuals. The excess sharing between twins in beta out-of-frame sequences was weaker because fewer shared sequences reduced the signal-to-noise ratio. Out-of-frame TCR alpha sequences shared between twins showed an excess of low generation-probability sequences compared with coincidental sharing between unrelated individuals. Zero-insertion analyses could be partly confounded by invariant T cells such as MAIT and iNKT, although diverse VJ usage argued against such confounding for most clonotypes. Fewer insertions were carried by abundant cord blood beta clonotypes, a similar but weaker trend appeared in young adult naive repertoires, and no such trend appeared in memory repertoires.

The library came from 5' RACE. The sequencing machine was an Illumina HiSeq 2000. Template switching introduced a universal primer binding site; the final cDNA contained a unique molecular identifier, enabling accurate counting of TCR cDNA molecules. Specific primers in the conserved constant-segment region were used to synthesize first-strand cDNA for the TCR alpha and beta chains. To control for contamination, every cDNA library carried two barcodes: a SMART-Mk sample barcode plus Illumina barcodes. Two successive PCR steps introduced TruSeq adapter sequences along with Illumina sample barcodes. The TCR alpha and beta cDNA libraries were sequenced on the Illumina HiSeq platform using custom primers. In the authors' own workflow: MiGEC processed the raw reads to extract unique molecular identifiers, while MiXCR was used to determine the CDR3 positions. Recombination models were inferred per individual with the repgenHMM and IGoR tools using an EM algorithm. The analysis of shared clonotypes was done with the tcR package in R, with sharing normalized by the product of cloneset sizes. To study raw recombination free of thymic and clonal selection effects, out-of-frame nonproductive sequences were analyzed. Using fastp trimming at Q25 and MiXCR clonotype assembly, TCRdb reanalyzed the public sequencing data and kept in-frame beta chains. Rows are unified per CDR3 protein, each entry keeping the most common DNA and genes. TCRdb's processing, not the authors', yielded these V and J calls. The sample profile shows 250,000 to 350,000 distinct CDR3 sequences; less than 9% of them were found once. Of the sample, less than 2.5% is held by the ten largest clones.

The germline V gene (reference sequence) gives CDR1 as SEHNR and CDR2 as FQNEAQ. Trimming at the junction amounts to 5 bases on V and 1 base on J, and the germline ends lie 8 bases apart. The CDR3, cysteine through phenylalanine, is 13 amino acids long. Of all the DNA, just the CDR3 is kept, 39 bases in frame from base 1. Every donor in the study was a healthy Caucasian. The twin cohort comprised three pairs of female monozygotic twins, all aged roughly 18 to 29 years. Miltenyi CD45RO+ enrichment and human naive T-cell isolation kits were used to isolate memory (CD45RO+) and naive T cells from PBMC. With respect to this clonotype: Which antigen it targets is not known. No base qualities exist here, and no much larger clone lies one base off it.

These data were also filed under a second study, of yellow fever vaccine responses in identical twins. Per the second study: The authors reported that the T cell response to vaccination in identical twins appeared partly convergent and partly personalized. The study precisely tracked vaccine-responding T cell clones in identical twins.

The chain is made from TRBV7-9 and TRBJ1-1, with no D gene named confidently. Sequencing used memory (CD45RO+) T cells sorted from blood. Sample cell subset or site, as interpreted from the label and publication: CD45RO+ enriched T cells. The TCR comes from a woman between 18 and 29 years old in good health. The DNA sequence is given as TGTGCCAGCAGCCAACAACCGAACACTGAAGCTTTCTTT. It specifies CASSQQPNTEAFF.